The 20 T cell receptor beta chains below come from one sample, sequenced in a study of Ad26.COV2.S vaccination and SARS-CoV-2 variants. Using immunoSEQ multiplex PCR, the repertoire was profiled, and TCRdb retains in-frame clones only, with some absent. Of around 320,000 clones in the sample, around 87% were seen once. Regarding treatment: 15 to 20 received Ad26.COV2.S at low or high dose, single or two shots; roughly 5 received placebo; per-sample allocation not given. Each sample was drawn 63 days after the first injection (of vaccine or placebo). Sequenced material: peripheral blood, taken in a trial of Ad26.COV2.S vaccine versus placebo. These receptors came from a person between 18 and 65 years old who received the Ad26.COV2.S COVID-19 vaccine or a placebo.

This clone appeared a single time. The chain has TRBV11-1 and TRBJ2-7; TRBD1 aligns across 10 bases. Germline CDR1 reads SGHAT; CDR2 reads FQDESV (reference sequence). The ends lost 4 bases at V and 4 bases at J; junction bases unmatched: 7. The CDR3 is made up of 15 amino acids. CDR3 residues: CASSYGRTGGYEQYF. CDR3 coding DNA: TGTGCCAGCAGCTATGGACGGACAGGGGGGTACGAGCAGTACTTC.

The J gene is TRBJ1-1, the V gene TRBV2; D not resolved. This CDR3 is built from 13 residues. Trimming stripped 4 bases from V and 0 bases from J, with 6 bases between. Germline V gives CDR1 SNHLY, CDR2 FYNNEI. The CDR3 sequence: CASSGLLNTEAFF. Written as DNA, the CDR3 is TGTGCCAGCAGTGGACTTCTGAACACTGAAGCTTTCTTT.

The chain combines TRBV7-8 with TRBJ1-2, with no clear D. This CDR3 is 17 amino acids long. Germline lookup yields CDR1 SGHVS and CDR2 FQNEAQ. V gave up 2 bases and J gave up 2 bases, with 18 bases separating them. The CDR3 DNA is TGTGCCAGCAGCTTAATCGGGCCGAGCATTCCGAACTATGGCTACACCTTC. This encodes CASSLIGPSIPNYGYTF.

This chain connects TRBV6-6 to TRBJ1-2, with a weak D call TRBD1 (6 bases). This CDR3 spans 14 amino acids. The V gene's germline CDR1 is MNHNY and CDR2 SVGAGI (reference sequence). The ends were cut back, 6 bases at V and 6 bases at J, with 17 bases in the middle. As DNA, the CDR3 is TGTGCCAGCAGCACCCCTACAGGGATCGATGGCTACACCTTC. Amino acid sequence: CASSTPTGIDGYTF.

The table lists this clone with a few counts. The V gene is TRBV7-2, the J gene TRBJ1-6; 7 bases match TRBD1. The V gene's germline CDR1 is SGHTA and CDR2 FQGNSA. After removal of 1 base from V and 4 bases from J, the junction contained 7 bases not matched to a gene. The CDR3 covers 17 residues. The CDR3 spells CASSLERGPVYNSPLHF. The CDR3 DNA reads TGTGCCAGCAGCTTAGAAAGGGGGCCCGTTTATAATTCACCCCTCCACTTT.

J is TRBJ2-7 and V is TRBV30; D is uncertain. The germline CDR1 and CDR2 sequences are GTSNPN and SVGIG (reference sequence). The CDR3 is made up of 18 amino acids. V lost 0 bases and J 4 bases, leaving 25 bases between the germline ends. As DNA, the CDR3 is TGTGCCTGGAGTGTACGGCTCCCGGTCGAAGGGATGGTTTACGAGCAGTACTTC. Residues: CAWSVRLPVEGMVYEQYF.

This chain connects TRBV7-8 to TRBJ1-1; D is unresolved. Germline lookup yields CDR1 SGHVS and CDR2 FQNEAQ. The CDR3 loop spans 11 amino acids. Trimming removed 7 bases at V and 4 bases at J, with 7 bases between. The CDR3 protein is CASTRVTEAFF. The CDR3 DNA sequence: TGTGCCAGCACCCGCGTCACTGAAGCTTTCTTT.

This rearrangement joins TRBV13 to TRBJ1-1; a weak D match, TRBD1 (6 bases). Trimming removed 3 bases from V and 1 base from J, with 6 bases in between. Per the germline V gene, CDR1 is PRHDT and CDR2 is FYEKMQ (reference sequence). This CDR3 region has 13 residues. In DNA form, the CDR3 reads TGTGCCAGCAGCTTGGGACAGAACACTGAAGCTTTCTTT. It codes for CASSLGQNTEAFF. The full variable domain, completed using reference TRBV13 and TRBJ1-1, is AAGVIQSPRHLIKEKRETATLKCYPIPRHDTVYWYQQGPGQDPQFLISFYEKMQSDKGSIPDRFSAQQFSDYHSELNMSSLELGDSALYFCASSLGQNTEAFFGQGTRLTVV.

The CDR3 coding sequence is TGTGCCAGCAGCTTAATCATACCTCTGAACACTGAAGCTTTCTTT. Amino acid sequence: CASSLIIPLNTEAFF. The chain is built from TRBV13 and TRBJ1-1, with unresolved D. The V end was cut by 2 bases, the J end by 0 bases, with 10 bases between. CDR1 is PRHDT and CDR2 is FYEKMQ in the germline V gene (reference sequence). The CDR3 is 15 amino acids. The complete variable domain, with remaining parts taken from reference TRBV13 and TRBJ1-1, reads AAGVIQSPRHLIKEKRETATLKCYPIPRHDTVYWYQQGPGQDPQFLISFYEKMQSDKGSIPDRFSAQQFSDYHSELNMSSLELGDSALYFCASSLIIPLNTEAFFGQGTRLTVV.

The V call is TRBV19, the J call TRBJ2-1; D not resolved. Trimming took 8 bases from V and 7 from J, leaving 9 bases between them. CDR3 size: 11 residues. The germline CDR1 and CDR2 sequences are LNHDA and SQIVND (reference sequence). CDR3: CASVGGNEQFF. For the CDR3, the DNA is TGTGCCAGTGTAGGTGGGAATGAGCAGTTCTTC.

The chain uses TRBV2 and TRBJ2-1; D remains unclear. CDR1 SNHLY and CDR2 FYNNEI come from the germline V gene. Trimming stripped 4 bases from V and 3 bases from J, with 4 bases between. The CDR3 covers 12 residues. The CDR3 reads CASSGGYNEQFF. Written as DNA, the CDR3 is TGTGCCAGCAGTGGGGGCTACAATGAGCAGTTCTTC.

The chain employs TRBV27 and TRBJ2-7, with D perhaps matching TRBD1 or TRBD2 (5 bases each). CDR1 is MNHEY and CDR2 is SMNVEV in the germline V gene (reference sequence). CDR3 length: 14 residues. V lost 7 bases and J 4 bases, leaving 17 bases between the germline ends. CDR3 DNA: TGTGCCAGCACTACCGGGACCTTTCCGTACGAGCAGTACTTC. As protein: CASTTGTFPYEQYF.

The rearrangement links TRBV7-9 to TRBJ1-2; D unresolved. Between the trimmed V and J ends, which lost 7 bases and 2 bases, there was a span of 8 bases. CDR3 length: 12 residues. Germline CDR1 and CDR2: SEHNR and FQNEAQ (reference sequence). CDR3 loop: CASTFGNYGYTF. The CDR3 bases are TGTGCCAGCACCTTCGGGAACTATGGCTACACCTTC.

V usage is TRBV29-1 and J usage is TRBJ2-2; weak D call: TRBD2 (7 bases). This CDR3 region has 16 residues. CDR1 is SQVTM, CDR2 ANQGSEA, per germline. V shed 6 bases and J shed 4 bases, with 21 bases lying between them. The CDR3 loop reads CSVARGGYATTGELFF. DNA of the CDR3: TGCAGCGTCGCGAGGGGGGGATACGCGACCACCGGGGAGCTGTTTTTT.

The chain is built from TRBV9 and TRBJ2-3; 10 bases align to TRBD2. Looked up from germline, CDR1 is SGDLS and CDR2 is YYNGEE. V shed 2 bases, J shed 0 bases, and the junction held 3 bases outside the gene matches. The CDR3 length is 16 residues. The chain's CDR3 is CASSVRTSGSTDTQYF. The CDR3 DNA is TGTGCCAGCAGCGTCCGGACTAGCGGCAGCACAGATACGCAGTATTTT.

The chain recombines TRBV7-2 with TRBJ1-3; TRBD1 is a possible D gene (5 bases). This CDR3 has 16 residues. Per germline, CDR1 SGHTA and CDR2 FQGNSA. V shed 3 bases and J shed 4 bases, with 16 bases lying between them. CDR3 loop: CASSFSLNGAGNTIYF. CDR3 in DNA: TGTGCCAGCAGCTTTTCCCTCAATGGGGCCGGAAACACCATATATTTT.

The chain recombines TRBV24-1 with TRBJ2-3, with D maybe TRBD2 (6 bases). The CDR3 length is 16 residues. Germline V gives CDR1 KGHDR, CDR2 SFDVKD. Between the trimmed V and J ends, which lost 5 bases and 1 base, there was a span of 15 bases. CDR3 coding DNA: TGTGCCACCAGTGTGGGGACTTCAGACGGCACAGATACGCAGTATTTT. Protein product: CATSVGTSDGTDTQYF.

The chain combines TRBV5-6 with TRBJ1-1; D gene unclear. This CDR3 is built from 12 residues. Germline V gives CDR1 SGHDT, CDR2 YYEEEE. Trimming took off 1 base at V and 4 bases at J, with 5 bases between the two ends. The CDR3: CASSLRPTEAFF. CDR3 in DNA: TGTGCCAGCAGCTTGCGCCCCACTGAAGCTTTCTTT.

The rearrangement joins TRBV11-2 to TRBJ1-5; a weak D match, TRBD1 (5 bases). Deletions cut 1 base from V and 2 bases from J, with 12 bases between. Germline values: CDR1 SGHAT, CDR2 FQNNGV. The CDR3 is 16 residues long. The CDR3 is CASSLGYGGGNQPQHF. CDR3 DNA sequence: TGTGCCAGCAGCTTAGGGTACGGGGGTGGCAATCAGCCCCAGCATTTT.

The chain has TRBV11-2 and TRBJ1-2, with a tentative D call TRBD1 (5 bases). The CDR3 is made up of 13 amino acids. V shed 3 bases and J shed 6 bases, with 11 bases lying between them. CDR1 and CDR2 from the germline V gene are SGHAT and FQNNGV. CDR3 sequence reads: CASSLGRLNGYTF. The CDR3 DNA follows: TGTGCCAGCAGCTTGGGACGCCTAAATGGCTACACCTTC.